This TCR beta chain emerged from a study of blood T cell repertoires in COVID-19. Across the whole study: T cells, B-cell-depleted T cells, or PBMCs supplied cDNA or gDNA.

As processed by the authors: Estimation of nucleated cell counts was performed using reference gene primer amplification. Clones were sequenced by immunoSEQ multiplex PCR, and TCRdb holds only the in-frame ones, with some missing. The D gene and trimming were derived from the DNA, and the V and J assignments and clone size from that table. The table lists some 150,000 clones, approximately 83% of them singletons. Seattle researchers signed up patients amid active infection and tracked them longitudinally. V was cut by 5 bases and J by 5 bases, with 15 bases left in between. Germline lookup yields CDR1 SEHNR and CDR2 FQNEAQ (reference sequence). The CDR3 is 15 residues long.

The gene calls are TRBV7-9 and TRBJ1-4, with a weak D call TRBD1 (6 bases). The specimen was peripheral blood. The sequence derives from a woman in her sixties with COVID-19, enrolled during active disease. The CDR3 spells CASSPTGTKNEKLFF. The CDR3 DNA follows: TGTGCCAGCAGCCCAACCGGGACAAAGAATGAAAAACTGTTTTTT. Full variable domain (outside the CDR3, taken from reference TRBV7-9 and TRBJ1-4): DTGVSQNPRHKITKRGQNVTFRCDPISEHNRLYWYRQTLGQGPEFLTYFQNEAQLEKSRLLSDRFSAERPKGSFSTLEIQRTEQGDSAMYLCASSPTGTKNEKLFFGSGTQLSVL.